Detailed here is one TCR beta chain. Its specificity is unknown. This record belongs to a study of graft-versus-host responses after intestinal transplantation. Study-wide background: Anti-thymocyte globulin induction was given to all recipients, followed by tacrolimus and steroids for 3 to 4 years. Overall study findings and caveats: Patients who carried graft-donor T cell macrochimerism also had high graft-versus-host to host-versus-graft clonal ratios in their allografts.

CDR1 and CDR2 from the germline V gene are SQVTM and ANQGSEA. V dropped 6 bases and J dropped 0 bases, with 14 bases sitting between them. The CDR3 is 14 amino acids. Sequencing used immunoSEQ multiplex PCR; TCRdb keeps in-frame clones, though not all of them. The table lists tens of thousands of clones, around 89% of them singletons. The TCR comes from a human donor who was the organ donor for an intestinal transplant. The rearrangement uses TRBV29-1 and TRBJ1-2; a weak D match, TRBD1 (5 bases). The sequences come from unstimulated CD4+ T cells sorted from spleen or lymph node cells, collected before transplant. For the CDR3, the DNA is TGCAGCGTGGGACGGGGGACCGCTAACTATGGCTACACCTTC. Translating gives CSVGRGTANYGYTF.